This TCR beta chain was profiled in a study of PD-L1 blockade in urothelial cancer. General study results and limits: More expansion of tumor-associated blood clones, seen at 3 weeks, marked durable-benefit patients.

Time point defined: pretreatment peripheral blood. In regard to this clone: Its target is not known. This sample also contains other DNA sequences that code for the same CDR3.

Assay: immunoSEQ multiplex PCR; the TCRdb copy retains only in-frame clones and omits some. The data contain about 50,000 clones, 75% to 85% of them seen just once; the ten biggest clones take up less than 11%. The CDR3 length is 13 residues. Trimming removed 6 bases from V and 6 bases from J; junction bases left unmatched: 4. Germline V CDR1 and CDR2: MNHEY, SVGAGI. The clonotype originates from a man in his 70s with urothelial cancer. The sequencing used PBMCs, collected around atezolizumab (anti-PD-L1) treatment. The chain joins TRBV6-5 to TRBJ1-4, with 7 nucleotides matching TRBD1. The CDR3 reads CASRQGLHEKLFF. The CDR3 nucleotides are TGTGCCAGCAGACAGGGGCTACATGAAAAACTGTTTTTT.